This passage covers 2 T cell receptor beta chains from one sample sequenced in a study of T cell repertoires in cytomegalovirus infection. TCRdb ran MiXCR on the reads and lists one entry per CDR3 protein. The data hold about 700,000 distinct CDR3 sequences, with around a third observed a single time. For these TCRs, the target antigens are not known. The material was cultured PBMCs, obtained from culture after CMV antigen stimulation. The receptors here all came from a human donor in good health (CMV status not recorded). Some clones in this sample may be carry-over from other donors' samples.

This clonotype was seen only a few times. The chain is built from TRBV2 and TRBJ2-5; no clear D gene. This CDR3 has 14 amino acids. V was pared by 10 bases and J by 5 bases, with 20 bases between. The germline V gene encodes CDR1 SNHLY and CDR2 FYNNEI. The CDR3 DNA reads as TGTGCCATCAAGTTCCGGCTCGATGTCGAGACCCAGTACTTC. As protein: CAIKFRLDVETQYF. The entire variable domain, with the rest obtained from reference TRBV2 and TRBJ2-5, is as follows: EPEVTQTPSHQVTQMGQEVILRCVPISNHLYFYWYRQILGQKVEFLVSFYNNEISEKSEIFDDQFSVERPDGSNFTLKIRSTKLEDSAMYFCAIKFRLDVETQYFGPGTRLLVL.

This clonotype has just a few counts. The chain links TRBV7-6 to TRBJ1-3; D unclear. Deletions cut 1 base from V and 4 bases from J, with 11 bases between. The CDR3 is made up of 15 amino acids. Germline V CDR1 and CDR2: SGHVS, FNYEAQ. The CDR3 loop reads CASSLVRSSGNTIYF. DNA for the CDR3: TGTGCCAGCAGCTTAGTTAGGTCGTCGGGAAACACCATATATTTT. The full variable domain, in which reference TRBV7-6 and TRBJ1-3 provide the parts outside the CDR3, is GAGVSQSPRYKVTKRGQDVALRCDPISGHVSLYWYRQALGQGPEFLTYFNYEAQQDKSGLPNDRFSAERPEGSISTLTIQRTEQRDSAMYRCASSLVRSSGNTIYFGEGSWLTVV.